Following are 21 T cell receptor beta chains from one sample sequenced in a study of shared clonotypes between healthy human individuals (dated by TCRdb to 2020 to 2022). Libraries were prepared through the immunoSEQ multiplex PCR assay. TCRdb re-hosts the immuneACCESS table, in-frame sequences only. Its copies lack some clones; in the studies checked, an unresolved V gene accounts for under half of them, and the cause for the rest is not known. The sample includes over 1.4 million clones, with roughly 96% observed a single time. The ten largest clones represent about 1% of the sample. Input material: naive CD4+ T cells sorted from blood. Sample cell subset or site, as interpreted from the label and publication: CD45RA+ positively selected. The receptors stem from a man in his thirties or forties in good health.

The rearrangement joins TRBV6-6 to TRBJ1-5, with 7 nucleotides matching TRBD1. Germline-derived CDR1 and CDR2 are MNHNY and SVGAGI (reference sequence). This CDR3 has 15 amino acids. V was pared by 6 bases and J by 9 bases, with 14 bases of the junction left unmatched. The CDR3 sequence is CASSRVGQGQAPQHF. In DNA form, the CDR3 reads TGTGCCAGCAGCCGCGTTGGACAAGGACAGGCGCCCCAGCATTTT.

This chain uses TRBV5-1 with TRBJ1-3; D not certain. Germline V gives CDR1 SGHRS, CDR2 YFSETQ. Trimming left V 4 bases short and J 0 bases short, with 8 bases between. The CDR3 is 14 residues long. In nucleotides, the CDR3 is TGCGCCAGCAGCCCTGAATACTCTGGAAACACCATATATTTT. Amino acid sequence: CASSPEYSGNTIYF. Complete variable domain (other parts from reference TRBV5-1 and TRBJ1-3): KAGVTQTPRYLIKTRGQQVTLSCSPISGHRSVSWYQQTPGQGLQFLFEYFSETQRNKGNFPGRFSGRQFSNSRSEMNVSTLELGDSALYLCASSPEYSGNTIYFGEGSWLTVV.

The chain links TRBV11-2 to TRBJ1-4; 9 bases match TRBD1. After removal of 5 bases from V and 8 bases from J, the junction contained 9 bases not matched to a gene. Germline V gene lookup returns CDR1 SGHAT and CDR2 FQNNGV. This CDR3 has 15 residues. This CDR3 is CASSLQGQGKEKLFF. The CDR3 region has the DNA TGTGCCAGCAGCCTTCAGGGACAGGGTAAAGAAAAACTGTTTTTT.

CDR3 loop: CASSLRGSGSPTDTQYF. For the CDR3, the DNA is TGTGCCAGCAGCCTCCGTGGTAGCGGGAGTCCGACAGATACGCAGTATTTT. The V and J genes are TRBV13 and TRBJ2-3, with 9 bases matching TRBD2. The CDR3 covers 17 residues. The J segment lost 3 bases and the V segment lost 5 bases, leaving 12 bases of the junction unmatched. CDR1 is PRHDT, CDR2 FYEKMQ, per germline (reference sequence).

The chain has TRBV6-1 and TRBJ1-2, with D uncertain. The CDR3 length is 11 residues. Germline V gene data show CDR1 as MNHNS and CDR2 as SASEGT. Trimming removed 4 bases at V and 11 bases at J, with 11 bases between. The CDR3 bases are TGTGCCAGCAGTGCGAGAGGAGAGTACACCTTC. Protein sequence: CASSARGEYTF.

CDR3 nucleotide sequence: TGTGCCAGCAGCTTGGTACCTAACAATGCCGACCATGAGCAGTTCTTC. Translating it yields CASSLVPNNADHEQFF. The V call is TRBV5-5, the J call TRBJ2-1; D remains unclear. In germline, CDR1 is SGHKS, CDR2 YYEKEE (reference sequence). CDR3 length: 16 residues. The V end lost 0 bases, the J end lost 8 bases, and 18 bases lay between the germline ends.

The chain combines TRBV29-1 with TRBJ2-7; 12 positions match TRBD2. The germline gives CDR1 SQVTM, CDR2 ANQGSEA. The CDR3 is 16 amino acids. The trim removed 4 bases at V and 6 bases at J, leaving 13 bases unmatched. In DNA, the CDR3 is TGCAGCGTTGGCGGGCGACTAGCGGGAGCCTTCGGCGAGCAGTACTTC. Its protein product is CSVGGRLAGAFGEQYF.

This chain uses TRBV29-1 with TRBJ2-1; TRBD2 matches 11 bases. Germline assignment: CDR1 SQVTM and CDR2 ANQGSEA. Trimming removed 7 bases from V and 9 bases from J; junction bases left unmatched: 8. The CDR3 is made up of 13 amino acids. The chain's CDR3 is CSATSGRIGEQFF. CDR3 coding DNA: TGCAGCGCAACTAGCGGGAGAATTGGTGAGCAGTTCTTC.

The CDR3 nucleotides are TGTGCCAGCAGTTTACGGGTCGGGACGGACTACGAGCAGTACTTC. This translates into CASSLRVGTDYEQYF. The chain has TRBV27 and TRBJ2-7; perhaps D is TRBD1 or TRBD2 (5 bases each). The CDR3 contains 15 residues. In germline, CDR1 is MNHEY, CDR2 SMNVEV (reference sequence). Trimming took 2 bases from V and 3 from J, leaving 14 bases between them.

The V gene is TRBV4-3, the J gene TRBJ2-1; 10 bases are shared with TRBD2. V dropped 2 bases and J dropped 8; count of bases not matched to a gene: 18. The CDR3 consists of 19 residues. CDR1 is LGHNA, CDR2 YSLEER, per germline. The CDR3 DNA reads TGCGCCAGCAGCCAATCACAGTCGCCATTAGCGGGAGGCCGGGATGAGCAGTTCTTC. Translating gives CASSQSQSPLAGGRDEQFF.

The rearrangement joins TRBV28 to TRBJ1-2, with D unclear. This CDR3 has 13 amino acids. The V gene's germline CDR1 is MDHEN and CDR2 SYDVKM. The V end was cut by 7 bases, the J end by 5 bases, with 14 bases between. The CDR3 sequence: CASTSGGLYGYTF. The CDR3 bases are TGTGCCAGCACCTCGGGTGGGCTATATGGCTACACCTTC.

This clone has a single count. The genes are TRBV28 and TRBJ2-1; TRBD1 agrees at 8 bases. V shed 6 bases, J shed 12 bases, and the junction held 10 bases outside the gene matches. CDR1 is MDHEN, CDR2 SYDVKM, per germline. The CDR3 consists of 13 residues. CDR3 amino acids: CASSPSTGARQFF. In nucleotides, the CDR3 is TGTGCCAGCAGCCCCTCGACAGGGGCAAGGCAGTTCTTC.

This chain joins TRBV5-1 and TRBJ2-3; D unclear. Germline CDR1 is SGHRS and CDR2 is YFSETQ. The CDR3 has 13 amino acids. With 4 bases removed from V and 0 bases from J, the gap between germline ends came to 6 bases. The CDR3 region is CASSRESTDTQYF. The CDR3 nucleotides are TGCGCCAGCAGCCGAGAAAGCACAGATACGCAGTATTTT.

The chain couples TRBV10-3 to TRBJ2-3; 10 bases align to TRBD2. The CDR3 is 17 residues long. V gave up 10 bases and J gave up 2 bases; unmatched junction bases: 15. CDR1 ENHRY and CDR2 SYGVKD come from the germline V gene. CDR3 protein: CATATASGSGHTDTQYF. The CDR3 DNA is TGTGCCACCGCGACCGCTAGCGGGAGCGGTCACACAGATACGCAGTATTTT.

CDR3 DNA sequence: TGTGCCAGCAGCCCCTCGCAGGGTCGGACCCAGTACTTC. It translates to CASSPSQGRTQYF. The V gene is TRBV7-3, the J gene TRBJ2-5, with D possibly matching TRBD1 (5 bases). Trimming pared 5 bases from V and 7 bases from J, leaving 14 bases between. CDR3 length equals 13 residues. CDR1 and CDR2 from the germline V gene are SGHTA and FQGTGA.

This chain links TRBV19 with TRBJ1-2; no clear D gene. This CDR3 region has 13 residues. CDR1 is LNHDA and CDR2 is SQIVND in the germline V gene (reference sequence). V lost 4 bases and J 1 base, leaving 7 bases between the germline ends. Here the CDR3 DNA reads TGTGCCAGTAGTACTACAGATAACTATGGCTACACCTTC. Protein: CASSTTDNYGYTF.

The rearrangement links TRBV6-5 to TRBJ1-2; D unresolved. The CDR3 runs 13 residues. Germline values: CDR1 MNHEY, CDR2 SVGAGI. V lost 6 bases, J lost 4 bases, and 12 bases lay in between. The CDR3 is CASRDLAGYGYTF. The CDR3 bases are TGTGCCAGCAGAGACTTAGCGGGCTATGGCTACACCTTC.

CDR3 in DNA: TGTGCCAGTCGACCCGGGACAGGCCCTTACAATGAGCAGTTCTTC. The encoded protein is CASRPGTGPYNEQFF. This rearrangement joins TRBV19 to TRBJ2-1, with 8 bases identical to TRBD1. The V and J ends lost 8 bases and 4 bases, in that order; junction bases with no gene match: 10. Germline CDR1 is LNHDA and CDR2 is SQIVND (reference sequence). The CDR3 has 15 amino acids.

This clone was counted a single time. This rearrangement joins TRBV5-1 to TRBJ2-7; D possibly corresponds to TRBD2 (7 bases). The CDR3 spans 16 residues. Germline CDR1 SGHRS, CDR2 YFSETQ. The ends were cut back, 4 bases at V and 7 bases at J, with 24 bases in the middle. Here the CDR3 DNA reads TGCGCCAGCAGCCCTCAACCAGGGGAGGGAAAGAGGGAGCAGTACTTC. Protein: CASSPQPGEGKREQYF.

This clone has a single count. The CDR3 DNA follows: TGTGCCAGCAGCTTAGACACCTGGGACAGCACAGATACGCAGTATTTT. It encodes CASSLDTWDSTDTQYF. J is TRBJ2-3 and V is TRBV7-9; D may be TRBD1 or TRBD2 (5 bases each). The germline V gene has CDR1 SEHNR and CDR2 FQNEAQ (reference sequence). This CDR3 spans 16 amino acids. Between the trimmed V and J ends, which lost 1 base and 0 bases, there was a span of 11 bases.

This chain links TRBV19 with TRBJ1-2; no reliable D call. CDR1 is LNHDA, CDR2 SQIVND, per germline (reference sequence). The CDR3 runs 12 residues. Trimming cost V 5 bases and J 5 bases, with 9 bases left between them. The CDR3 bases are TGTGCCAGTAGTTTCGGACTTTATGGCTACACCTTC. The encoded protein is CASSFGLYGYTF.